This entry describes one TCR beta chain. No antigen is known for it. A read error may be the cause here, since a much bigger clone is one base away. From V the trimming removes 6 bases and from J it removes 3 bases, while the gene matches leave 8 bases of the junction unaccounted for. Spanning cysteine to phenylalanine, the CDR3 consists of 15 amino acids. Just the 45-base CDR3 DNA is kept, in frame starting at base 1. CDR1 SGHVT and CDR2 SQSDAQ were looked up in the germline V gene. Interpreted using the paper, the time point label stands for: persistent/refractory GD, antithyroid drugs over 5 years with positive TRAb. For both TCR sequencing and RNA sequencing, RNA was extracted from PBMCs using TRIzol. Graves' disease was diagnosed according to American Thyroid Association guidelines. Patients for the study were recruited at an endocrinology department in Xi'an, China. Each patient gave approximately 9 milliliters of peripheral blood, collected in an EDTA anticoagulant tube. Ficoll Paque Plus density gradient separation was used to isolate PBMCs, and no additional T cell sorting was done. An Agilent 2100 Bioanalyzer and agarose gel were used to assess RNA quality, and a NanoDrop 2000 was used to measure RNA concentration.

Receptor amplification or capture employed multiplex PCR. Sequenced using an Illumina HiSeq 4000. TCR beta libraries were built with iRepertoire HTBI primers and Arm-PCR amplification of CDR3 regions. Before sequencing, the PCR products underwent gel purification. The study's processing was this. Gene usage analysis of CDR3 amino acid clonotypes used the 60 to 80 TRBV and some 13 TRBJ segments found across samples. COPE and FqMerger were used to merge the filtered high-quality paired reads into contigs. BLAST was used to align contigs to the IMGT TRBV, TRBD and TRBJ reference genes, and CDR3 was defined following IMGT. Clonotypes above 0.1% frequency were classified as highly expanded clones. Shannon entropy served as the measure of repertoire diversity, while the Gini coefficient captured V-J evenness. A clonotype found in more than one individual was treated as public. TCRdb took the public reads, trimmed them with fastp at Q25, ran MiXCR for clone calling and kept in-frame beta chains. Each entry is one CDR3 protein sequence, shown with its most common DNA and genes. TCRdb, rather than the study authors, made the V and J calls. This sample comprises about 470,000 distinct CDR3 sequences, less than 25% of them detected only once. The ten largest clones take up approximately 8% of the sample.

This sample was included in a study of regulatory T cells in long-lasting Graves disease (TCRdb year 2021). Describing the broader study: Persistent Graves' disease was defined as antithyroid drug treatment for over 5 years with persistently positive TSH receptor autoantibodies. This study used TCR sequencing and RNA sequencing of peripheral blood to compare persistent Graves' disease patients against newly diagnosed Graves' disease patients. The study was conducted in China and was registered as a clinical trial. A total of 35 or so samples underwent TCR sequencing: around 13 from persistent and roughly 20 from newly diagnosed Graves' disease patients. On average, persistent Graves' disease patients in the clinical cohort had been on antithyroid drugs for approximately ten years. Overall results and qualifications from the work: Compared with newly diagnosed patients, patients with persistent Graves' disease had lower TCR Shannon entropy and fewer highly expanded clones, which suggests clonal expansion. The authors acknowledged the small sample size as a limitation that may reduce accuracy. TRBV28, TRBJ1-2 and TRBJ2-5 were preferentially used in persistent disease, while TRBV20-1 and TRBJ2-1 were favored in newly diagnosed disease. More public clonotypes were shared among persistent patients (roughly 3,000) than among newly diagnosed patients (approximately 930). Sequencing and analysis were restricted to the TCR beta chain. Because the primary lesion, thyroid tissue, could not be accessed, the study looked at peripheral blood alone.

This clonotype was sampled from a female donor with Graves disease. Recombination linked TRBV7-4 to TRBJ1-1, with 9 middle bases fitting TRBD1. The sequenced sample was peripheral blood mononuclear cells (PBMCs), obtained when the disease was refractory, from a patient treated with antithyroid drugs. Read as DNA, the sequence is TGTGCCAGCAGTGTGGGACAGGGCCTGGACACTGAAGCTTTCTTT. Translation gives CASSVGQGLDTEAFF.